The T cell receptor (beta chain) described here comes from a study of T-cell memory formation after mild COVID-19. Study-level findings and limits: The study found contracting CD4+ clones mainly in CM and EM and contracting CD8+ clones in EMRA.

This clonotype was observed a few times. Its antigen is unidentified. TCRdb re-derived calls from the 5' RACE reads in MiXCR, one entry per CDR3 protein. The sample lists roughly 500,000 distinct CDR3 sequences; roughly 22% were seen once. The sequencing input was PBMCs or a T cell subset sorted from them (not recorded which). The TCR was taken from an adult woman who had mild COVID-19 (a few samples of this study predate the infection). Cell type and time point are not known.

DNA for the CDR3: TGTGCCAGTCAATCCGGGACAGGGGGCGACGGGGAGCTGTTTTTT. Protein: CASQSGTGGDGELFF. The J gene is TRBJ2-2, the V gene TRBV19; 12 bases agree with TRBD1. Germline-derived CDR1 and CDR2 are LNHDA and SQIVND (reference sequence). Trimming cost V 8 bases and J 7 bases; bases outside gene matches: 8. The CDR3 has 15 amino acids.